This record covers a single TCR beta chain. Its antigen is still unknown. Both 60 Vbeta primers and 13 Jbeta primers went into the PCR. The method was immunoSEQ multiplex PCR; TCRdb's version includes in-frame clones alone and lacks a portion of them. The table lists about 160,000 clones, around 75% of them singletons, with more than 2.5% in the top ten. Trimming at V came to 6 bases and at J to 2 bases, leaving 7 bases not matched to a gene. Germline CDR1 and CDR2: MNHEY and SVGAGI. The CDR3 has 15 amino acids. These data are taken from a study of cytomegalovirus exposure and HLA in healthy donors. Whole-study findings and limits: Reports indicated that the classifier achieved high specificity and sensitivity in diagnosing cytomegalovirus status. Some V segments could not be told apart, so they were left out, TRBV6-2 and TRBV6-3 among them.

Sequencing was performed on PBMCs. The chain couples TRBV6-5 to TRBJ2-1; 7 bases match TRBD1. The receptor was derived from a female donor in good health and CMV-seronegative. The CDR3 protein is CASSRPGQPYNEQFF. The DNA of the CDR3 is TGTGCCAGCAGCCGACCGGGACAGCCCTACAATGAGCAGTTCTTC.